The 13 T cell receptor beta chains below come from one sample, sequenced in a study of shared clonotypes between healthy human individuals. Measured with immunoSEQ multiplex PCR; TCRdb has only the in-frame clones, and not every one. This sample carries about 1 million clones, about 74% of them seen once, and the ten largest clones take approximately 1.5%. Sequencing was done on a sample of memory CD4+ T cells sorted from blood. Subset: CD45RA-negative fraction. The source is a man aged 18 to 29 in good health.

This rearrangement joins TRBV11-3 to TRBJ1-1; 8 bases line up with TRBD1. Losses at the gene ends were 4 bases for V and 3 bases for J; bases not matched to a gene: 4. Germline V CDR1 and CDR2: SGHNT, YENEEA. CDR3 length equals 14 residues. CDR3 nucleotides: TGTGCCAGCAGCTCTCAGGGGGCGGACACTGAAGCTTTCTTT. Its protein is CASSSQGADTEAFF.

There are a few counts of this clone. V usage is TRBV28 and J usage is TRBJ1-3, with a possible D match to TRBD1 (5 bases). The CDR3 is 16 residues long. Germline lookup yields CDR1 MDHEN and CDR2 SYDVKM. V lost 1 base and J 2 bases, leaving 12 bases between the germline ends. The DNA of the CDR3 is TGTGCCAGCAGTTTATATCAGGGACGCACTGGAAACACCATATATTTT. This encodes CASSLYQGRTGNTIYF.

The chain combines TRBV2 with TRBJ1-4, with a weak D call TRBD1 (6 bases). Trimming stripped 9 bases from V and 0 bases from J, with 17 bases between. The CDR3 is made up of 16 amino acids. The V gene's germline CDR1 is SNHLY and CDR2 FYNNEI. The CDR3 is CASTDGRGSTNEKLFF. The CDR3 nucleotides read TGTGCCAGTACAGACGGCAGGGGCTCAACTAATGAAAAACTGTTTTTT.

This chain uses TRBV5-6 with TRBJ2-7, with D unclear. Trimming took 1 base from V and 6 from J, leaving 14 bases between them. Germline CDR1 reads SGHDT; CDR2 reads YYEEEE. This CDR3 region has 14 residues. For the CDR3, the DNA is TGTGCCAGCAGCTTGTGGTATACCGGTACCGAGCAGTACTTC. This gives the protein CASSLWYTGTEQYF.

In nucleotides, the CDR3 is TGTGCCAGCAGTGAAACGGGACAGGCCTACGAGCAGTACTTC. Amino acids: CASSETGQAYEQYF. The chain carries TRBV6-1 and TRBJ2-7; 8 positions agree with TRBD1. Germline lookup yields CDR1 MNHNS and CDR2 SASEGT. CDR3 length: 14 residues. Trimming took 2 bases from V and 2 from J; bases not matched to a gene: 2.

The chain links TRBV7-2 to TRBJ2-3; no clear D. Per germline, CDR1 SGHTA and CDR2 FQGNSA. The CDR3 sequence is 12 residues long. V was shortened by 5 bases and J by 11 bases, with 14 bases between the two germline ends. CDR3: CASSHYPMGQYF. The CDR3 DNA reads TGTGCCAGCAGCCACTACCCTATGGGGCAGTATTTT.

This chain connects TRBV18 to TRBJ2-5; the D gene is possibly TRBD2 (6 bases). V shed 3 bases and J shed 1 base, with 18 bases lying between them. CDR3 length: 17 residues. CDR1 KGHSH and CDR2 LQKENI come from the germline V gene. CDR3 in DNA: TGTGCCAGCTCACCGCTGGCTAGCGCCACATTCCAAGAGACCCAGTACTTC. This sequence encodes CASSPLASATFQETQYF.

V gene TRBV13 combines with J gene TRBJ2-4, with unresolved D. V dropped 0 bases and J dropped 5 bases, with 11 bases sitting between them. The CDR3 extends over 15 amino acids. The germline V gene has CDR1 PRHDT and CDR2 FYEKMQ (reference sequence). CDR3 amino acids: CASSLGNRAENIQYF. CDR3 bases: TGTGCCAGCAGCTTAGGTAATAGGGCAGAAAACATTCAGTACTTC.

CDR3 in amino acids: CASSFGRQGDEKLFF. The CDR3 nucleotides read TGTGCCAGCAGCTTTGGTCGACAGGGTGATGAAAAACTGTTTTTT. The V and J genes are TRBV7-9 and TRBJ1-4, with 7 positions matching TRBD1. Germline loops: CDR1 SEHNR, CDR2 FQNEAQ (reference sequence). The CDR3 is 15 amino acids. Losses at the gene ends were 3 bases for V and 6 bases for J; bases not matched to a gene: 7. The full variable domain, its missing parts supplied by reference TRBV7-9 and TRBJ1-4, is DTGVSQNPRHKITKRGQNVTFRCDPISEHNRLYWYRQTLGQGPEFLTYFQNEAQLEKSRLLSDRFSAERPKGSFSTLEIQRTEQGDSAMYLCASSFGRQGDEKLFFGSGTQLSVL.

The chain links TRBV30 to TRBJ1-1; TRBD1 might be the D (6 bases). Germline CDR1 reads GTSNPN; CDR2 reads SVGIG (reference sequence). This CDR3 is built from 16 residues. Trimming left V 0 bases short and J 1 base short, with 15 bases between. The CDR3 bases are TGTGCCTGGAGTGTACCCCGGACAGCCACGAACACTGAAGCTTTCTTT. Protein sequence: CAWSVPRTATNTEAFF.

J is TRBJ2-7 and V is TRBV6-6; TRBD1 agrees at 9 bases. Germline trimming cut 5 bases from V and 11 bases from J; bases unmatched to any gene: 13. This CDR3 is built from 14 residues. Germline V lookup: CDR1 MNHNY, CDR2 SVGAGI (reference sequence). CDR3 DNA: TGTGCCAGCAGTCTCAAAGGACAGGGGATAAAGGAGTACTTC. Protein sequence: CASSLKGQGIKEYF.

This clone was found many times. The chain recombines TRBV12-5 with TRBJ2-7; D remains unclear. Germline V gene sequence: CDR1 LGHNT, CDR2 FRNRAP. V lost 0 bases, J lost 4 bases, and 13 bases lay in between. CDR3 size: 15 residues. CDR3 nucleotides: TGTGCTAGTGGTTTGGTCGTCAGCCCCCAGTACGAGCAGTACTTC. It translates to CASGLVVSPQYEQYF.

The V call is TRBV10-3, the J call TRBJ2-7; tentatively, D is TRBD1 (5 bases). The CDR3 runs to 14 residues. The germline V and J ends were trimmed by 3 bases and 3 bases, with 12 bases remaining between them. Per the germline V gene, CDR1 is ENHRY and CDR2 is SYGVKD. CDR3 sequence: CAISEGVLGYEQYF. CDR3 nucleotide sequence: TGTGCCATCAGTGAAGGGGTATTGGGCTACGAGCAGTACTTC.